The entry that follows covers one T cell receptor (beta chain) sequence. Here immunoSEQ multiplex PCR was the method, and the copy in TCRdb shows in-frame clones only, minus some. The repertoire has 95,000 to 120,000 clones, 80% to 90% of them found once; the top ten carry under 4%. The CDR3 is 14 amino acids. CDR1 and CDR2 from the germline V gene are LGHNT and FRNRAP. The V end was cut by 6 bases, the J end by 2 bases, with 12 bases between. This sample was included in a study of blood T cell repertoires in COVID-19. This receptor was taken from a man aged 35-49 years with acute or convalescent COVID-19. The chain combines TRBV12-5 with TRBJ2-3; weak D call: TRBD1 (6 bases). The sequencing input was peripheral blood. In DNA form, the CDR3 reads TGTGCTAGTGGCCGGGGACAAACCACAGATACGCAGTATTTT. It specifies CASGRGQTTDTQYF.